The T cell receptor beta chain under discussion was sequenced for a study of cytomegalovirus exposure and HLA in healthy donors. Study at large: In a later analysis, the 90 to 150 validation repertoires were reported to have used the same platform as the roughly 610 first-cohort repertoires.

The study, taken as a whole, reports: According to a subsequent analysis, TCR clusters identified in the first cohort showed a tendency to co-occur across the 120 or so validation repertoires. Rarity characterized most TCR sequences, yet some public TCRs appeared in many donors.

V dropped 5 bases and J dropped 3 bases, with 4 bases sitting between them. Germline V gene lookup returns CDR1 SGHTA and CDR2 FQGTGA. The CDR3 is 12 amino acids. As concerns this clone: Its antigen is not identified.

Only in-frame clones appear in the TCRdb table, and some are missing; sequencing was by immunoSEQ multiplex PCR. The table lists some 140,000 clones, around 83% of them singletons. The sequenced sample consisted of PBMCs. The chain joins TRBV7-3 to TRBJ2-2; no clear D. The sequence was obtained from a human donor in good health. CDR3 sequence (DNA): TGTGCCAGCAGCCTTCACACCGGGGAGCTGTTTTTT. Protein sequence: CASSLHTGELFF.